These 22 T cell receptor beta chains came from one sample sequenced in a study of cytomegalovirus exposure and HLA in healthy donors. The PCR made use of 60 Vbeta and 13 Jbeta primers. Only in-frame clones appear in the TCRdb table, and some are missing; sequencing was by immunoSEQ multiplex PCR. The listing records just under 90,000 clones. Sequences were obtained from PBMCs. The receptors originated from a girl aged 5-17 years in good health and CMV-seropositive.

This chain links TRBV4-3 with TRBJ1-4, with 7 bases fitting TRBD1. The length of the CDR3 is 14 residues. V gave up 4 bases and J gave up 8 bases; unmatched junction bases: 7. CDR1 is LGHNA and CDR2 is YSLEER in the germline V gene. The CDR3 sequence is CASSPGGYKEKLFF. CDR3 DNA sequence: TGCGCCAGCAGCCCAGGGGGTTATAAGGAAAAACTGTTTTTT.

The rearrangement uses TRBV19 and TRBJ2-3; D is ambiguous. The CDR3 contains 14 residues. Germline loops: CDR1 LNHDA, CDR2 SQIVND (reference sequence). V was shortened by 0 bases and J by 0 bases, with 4 bases between the two germline ends. In DNA form, the CDR3 reads TGTGCCAGTAGTATAGACCGGAGCACAGATACGCAGTATTTT. It codes for CASSIDRSTDTQYF. The whole variable domain, filled in from reference TRBV19 and TRBJ2-3, reads DGGITQSPKYLFRKEGQNVTLSCEQNLNHDAMYWYRQDPGQGLRLIYYSQIVNDFQKGDIAEGYSVSREKKESFPLTVTSAQKNPTAFYLCASSIDRSTDTQYFGPGTRLTVL.

This chain uses TRBV6-6 with TRBJ2-7, with a tentative D call TRBD1 (6 bases). This CDR3 is 16 amino acids long. V shed 0 bases and J shed 2 bases, with 14 bases lying between them. Germline lookup yields CDR1 MNHNY and CDR2 SVGAGI (reference sequence). CDR3 loop: CASSYSPPDSAYEQYV. CDR3 DNA: TGTGCCAGCAGTTACTCGCCGCCGGACAGTGCCTACGAGCAGTACGTC.

The chain is built from TRBV29-1 and TRBJ2-2; the match to TRBD2 covers 8 bases. Per germline, CDR1 SQVTM and CDR2 ANQGSEA. Unmatched junction bases numbered 5, after V lost 4 bases and J lost 4 bases. The CDR3 length is 14 residues. DNA of the CDR3: TGCAGCGTTGGTCCAGCGGGGGTCACCGGGGAGCTGTTTTTT. Its translation is CSVGPAGVTGELFF.

CDR3 sequence reads: CASSSQGPVGTEAFF. CDR3 nucleotides: TGTGCCAGCAGCTCGCAGGGTCCCGTGGGCACTGAAGCTTTCTTT. The V call is TRBV7-9, the J call TRBJ1-1, with D perhaps matching TRBD1 (5 bases). Trimming left V 4 bases short and J 4 bases short, with 16 bases between. There are 15 residues in the CDR3. CDR1 SEHNR and CDR2 FQNEAQ come from the germline V gene (reference sequence).

This chain's CDR3 is CASGRDRIQETQYF. CDR3 DNA sequence: TGTGCCAGCGGAAGGGACAGAATTCAAGAGACCCAGTACTTC. The V and J genes are TRBV6-5 and TRBJ2-5; 7 nucleotides line up with TRBD1. Germline V gene data show CDR1 as MNHEY and CDR2 as SVGAGI. The CDR3 length is 14 residues. J was trimmed by 2 bases and V by 8 bases; bases with no gene match: 8.

The rearrangement links TRBV7-9 to TRBJ1-2; TRBD1 agrees at 8 bases. Germline assignment: CDR1 SEHNR and CDR2 FQNEAQ (reference sequence). The CDR3 length is 16 residues. The trim removed 5 bases at V and 2 bases at J, leaving 10 bases unmatched. CDR3 residues: CASSLRGQAPNYGYTF. In DNA, the CDR3 is TGTGCCAGCAGCCTACGGGGACAGGCGCCGAACTATGGCTACACCTTC.

The chain carries TRBV5-6 and TRBJ2-7, with D maybe TRBD2 (5 bases). The CDR3 contains 13 residues. Trimming took 0 bases from V and 3 from J, leaving 7 bases between them. Germline V lookup: CDR1 SGHDT, CDR2 YYEEEE. The DNA of the CDR3 is TGTGCCAGCAGCTTGGCGGCGGGCTACGAGCAGTACTTC. Protein product: CASSLAAGYEQYF.

The chain couples TRBV5-1 to TRBJ2-1; TRBD2 matches at 8 bases. The CDR3 runs 14 residues. Germline CDR1 SGHRS, CDR2 YFSETQ. Germline trimming cut 5 bases from V and 9 bases from J; bases unmatched to any gene: 10. CDR3 in DNA: TGCGCCAGCAGTATGGGTAGCGGGGTAGGTGAGCAGTTCTTC. This codes for CASSMGSGVGEQFF.

This rearrangement joins TRBV6-1 to TRBJ2-5; D is unresolved. The CDR3 covers 15 residues. The V end was cut by 3 bases, the J end by 2 bases, with 13 bases between. Germline V gene data show CDR1 as MNHNS and CDR2 as SASEGT. The CDR3 spells CASSDWADPQETQYF. In DNA form, the CDR3 reads TGTGCCAGCAGTGATTGGGCCGACCCTCAAGAGACCCAGTACTTC.

V usage is TRBV7-3 and J usage is TRBJ2-5; 9 bases match TRBD2. CDR3 size: 20 residues. The V segment lost 2 bases and the J segment 4 bases; nucleotides outside the gene matches: 20. The germline V gene encodes CDR1 SGHTA and CDR2 FQGTGA. CDR3 sequence: CASSLRSPRGSGGLGETQYF. The CDR3 nucleotides are TGTGCCAGCAGCTTACGATCGCCCAGGGGTAGCGGGGGTCTGGGAGAGACCCAGTACTTC.

V is TRBV7-2 and J is TRBJ2-7; 10 bases fit TRBD1. The V segment lost 5 bases and the J segment 2 bases; nucleotides outside the gene matches: 3. Germline V lookup: CDR1 SGHTA, CDR2 FQGNSA. The CDR3 has 14 amino acids. DNA for the CDR3: TGTGCCAGCAGCCCCGGGACAGGGGCCTACGAGCAGTACTTC. Its protein product is CASSPGTGAYEQYF.

The V gene is TRBV9, the J gene TRBJ2-3, with D possibly TRBD2 on 6 matching bases. V lost 0 bases, J lost 0 bases, and 11 bases lay in between. Germline V gene sequence: CDR1 SGDLS, CDR2 YYNGEE. The CDR3 totals 16 residues. The CDR3 DNA is TGTGCCAGCAGCGTAGAGGGACTCAGTAGCACAGATACGCAGTATTTT. As protein: CASSVEGLSSTDTQYF. The full variable domain, its missing parts supplied by reference TRBV9 and TRBJ2-3, is DSGVTQTPKHLITATGQRVTLRCSPRSGDLSVYWYQQSLDQGLQFLIQYYNGEERAKGNILERFSAQQFPDLHSELNLSSLELGDSALYFCASSVEGLSSTDTQYFGPGTRLTVL.

The J gene is TRBJ1-3, the V gene TRBV28; 8 nucleotides agree with TRBD1. The CDR3 sequence is 13 residues long. Germline CDR1 and CDR2: MDHEN and SYDVKM. J gave up 3 bases and V 6 bases, and 1 base lay outside the gene matches. The CDR3 loop is CASRTGVGNTIYF. CDR3 bases: TGTGCCAGCAGGACAGGGGTTGGAAACACCATATATTTT.

This chain connects TRBV2 to TRBJ2-3, with 7 nucleotides matching TRBD2. The CDR3 spans 16 residues. Germline V gene lookup returns CDR1 SNHLY and CDR2 FYNNEI. J was trimmed by 0 bases and V by 8 bases; bases with no gene match: 11. The CDR3 DNA is TGTGCCAGCGGGGGGGATAGCGGCGGTAGCACAGATACGCAGTATTTT. Translated, it gives CASGGDSGGSTDTQYF.

The rearrangement joins TRBV7-9 to TRBJ2-5, with TRBD2 identical over 9 bases. Trimming removed 2 bases from V and 7 bases from J; junction bases left unmatched: 11. The CDR3 is 16 residues long. Per germline, CDR1 SEHNR and CDR2 FQNEAQ (reference sequence). Here the CDR3 reads CASSLPASGALRTQYF. CDR3 sequence (DNA): TGTGCCAGCAGCTTACCGGCTAGCGGGGCTCTGCGGACCCAGTACTTC.

The chain combines TRBV5-4 with TRBJ2-7; D gene unclear. Trimming took off 2 bases at V and 5 bases at J, with 5 bases between the two ends. Germline assignment: CDR1 SGHNT and CDR2 YYREEE (reference sequence). This CDR3 region has 11 residues. CDR3 protein: CASSLFDEQYF. The CDR3, as DNA: TGTGCCAGCAGCTTATTCGACGAGCAGTACTTC. Full variable domain (outside the CDR3, taken from reference TRBV5-4 and TRBJ2-7): ETGVTQSPTHLIKTRGQQVTLRCSSQSGHNTVSWYQQALGQGPQFIFQYYREEENGRGNFPPRFSGLQFPNYSSELNVNALELDDSALYLCASSLFDEQYFGPGTRLTVT.

V and J are TRBV11-3 and TRBJ2-6; TRBD2 might be the D (6 bases). Per the germline V gene, CDR1 is SGHNT and CDR2 is YENEEA. There are 13 residues in the CDR3. The V end was cut by 6 bases, the J end by 5 bases, with 8 bases between. For the CDR3, the DNA is TGTGCCAGCAGGGGGGGTCGGGCCAACGTCCTGACTTTC. It translates to CASRGGRANVLTF.

This chain links TRBV27 with TRBJ1-5, with D tentatively TRBD1 (6 bases). The CDR3 is 15 residues long. V was pared by 2 bases and J by 2 bases, with 10 bases between. Per germline, CDR1 MNHEY and CDR2 SMNVEV (reference sequence). The CDR3: CASSLQGIGNQPQHF. The CDR3 nucleotides read TGTGCCAGCAGTTTACAGGGGATTGGCAATCAGCCCCAGCATTTT.

This chain uses TRBV10-3 with TRBJ1-5; 7 bases agree with TRBD1. V shed 2 bases, J shed 3 bases, and the junction held 1 base outside the gene matches. The V gene's germline CDR1 is ENHRY and CDR2 SYGVKD. The CDR3 runs to 14 residues. For the CDR3, the DNA is TGTGCCATCAGTGAGACAGGGGACAATCAGCCCCAGCATTTT. It codes for CAISETGDNQPQHF.

The chain employs TRBV7-3 and TRBJ2-2, with D possibly TRBD2 on 6 matching bases. This CDR3 has 15 residues. From germline, CDR1 is SGHTA and CDR2 FQGTGA. The germline V and J ends were trimmed by 0 bases and 5 bases, with 10 bases remaining between them. The CDR3 region is CASSLTSGYTGELFF. The CDR3 bases are TGTGCCAGCAGCTTAACTAGCGGCTATACCGGGGAGCTGTTTTTT.

This chain joins TRBV7-6 and TRBJ1-1; 8 bases fit TRBD1. The V and J ends lost 4 bases and 8 bases, in that order; junction bases with no gene match: 3. Germline V lookup: CDR1 SGHVS, CDR2 FNYEAQ. The CDR3 length is 12 residues. CDR3 residues: CASSSRDREAFF. DNA for the CDR3: TGTGCCAGCAGCTCGCGGGACAGGGAAGCTTTCTTT. The variable domain in full, completed from reference TRBV7-6 and TRBJ1-1, reads GAGVSQSPRYKVTKRGQDVALRCDPISGHVSLYWYRQALGQGPEFLTYFNYEAQQDKSGLPNDRFSAERPEGSISTLTIQRTEQRDSAMYRCASSSRDREAFFGQGTRLTVV.